The text below deals with one T cell receptor beta chain. Its antigen is still unknown. It has no much larger one-base neighbor in the sample; base qualities were not kept. Trimming takes 5 bases off V and 0 bases off J; junction bases not matched to a gene: 1. According to the germline V gene (reference sequence), CDR1 reads GTSNPN and CDR2 reads SVGIG. Measured from the cysteine to the phenylalanine, the CDR3 is 13 residues long. Only the CDR3 region is kept as DNA, spanning 39 bases read in frame from base 1. This sample is part of a study of T cell responses to AZD1222 COVID-19 vaccine (dated by TCRdb to about 2021). Background on the whole study: AZD1222 recipients given second doses at about 4 weeks or at about 12 weeks were pooled, since spike-specific TCR depth and breadth were not found to differ between the two schedules. A total of 230 to 250 trial participants underwent TCR sequencing, of whom around 210 had received two doses of AZD1222 and around 25 had received two doses of the MenACWY control vaccine. Trial participants were enrolled into age subgroups of 18-55, 56-69 and 70-plus years, which contained roughly 140, 27 and 60 TCR-sequenced participants, respectively.

The paper as a whole reports these results and caveats: A significant rise in spike-specific TCR breadth and depth was observed after two AZD1222 doses relative to day 0 and relative to MenACWY recipients. Most participants were white British and females outnumbered males, and the authors suggested that clonal diversity may have been underestimated. The whole spike protein was spanned by vaccine-associated CD4 TCRs, and dominant responses were seen in regions 160-218 and 743-854. In the small 56-69-year group, the increase in depth fell short of significance, most likely because of low power. Reportedly, almost half of the unique spike-specific TCRs recognized epitopes lying outside the regions that are mutated in the B.1.351 and B.1.1.7 variants. Because no day 14 peak-response samples were available, the repertoires could be characterized only after the peak T cell response. Only 5 to 7 AZD1222 recipients were SARS-CoV-2 seropositive at baseline, limiting conclusions about previously exposed vaccinees.

The CDR3 regions of human TCRbeta chains were analyzed by immunosequencing. Per the original workflow: Repertoire TCRs were matched against a reference library of SARS-CoV-2-specific TCRs generated with the MIRA antigen-specificity platform. Breadth was defined as the fraction of unique TCRs that were SARS-CoV-2-associated, and depth was defined as the fraction of total T cells that were SARS-CoV-2-associated. Each spike-specific TCR was assigned to its reactive spike region and to a CD4 or CD8 class using the MIRA data. Log10-transformed breadth and depth values were compared by one-way ANOVA with Sidak's multiple comparisons tests. TCRdb retrieved this table from immuneACCESS and kept in-frame rearrangements only. Not all clones are present; in checked studies, unresolved V genes account for under half, and no reason is known for the remainder. The V and J calls and clone size come from that table; D and trimming were worked out from the DNA. This sample lists 100,000 to 140,000 clones; around nine tenths were detected once. The ten largest make up around 20% of the sample.

This specimen's time point label, per the study, means: baseline before first vaccination. Samples from vaccinated people were obtained from the UK trials COV001 and COV002, which included a single-blind randomized controlled phase 2/3 trial of AZD1222 (ChAdOx1 nCoV-19) in healthy adults. For TCRbeta chain sequencing, PBMC samples from trial participants were taken at day 0 and at day 28 after the second dose. This receptor was taken from an adult in good health. The receptor chain draws on TRBV30 and TRBJ2-3, with 8 middle bases fitting TRBD1. Sequenced here: peripheral blood, sampled on day 0 of AZD1222 vaccination. The DNA is as follows: TGTGCCTGGGGGACAGGAAGCACAGATACGCAGTATTTT. This translates into CAWGTGSTDTQYF.